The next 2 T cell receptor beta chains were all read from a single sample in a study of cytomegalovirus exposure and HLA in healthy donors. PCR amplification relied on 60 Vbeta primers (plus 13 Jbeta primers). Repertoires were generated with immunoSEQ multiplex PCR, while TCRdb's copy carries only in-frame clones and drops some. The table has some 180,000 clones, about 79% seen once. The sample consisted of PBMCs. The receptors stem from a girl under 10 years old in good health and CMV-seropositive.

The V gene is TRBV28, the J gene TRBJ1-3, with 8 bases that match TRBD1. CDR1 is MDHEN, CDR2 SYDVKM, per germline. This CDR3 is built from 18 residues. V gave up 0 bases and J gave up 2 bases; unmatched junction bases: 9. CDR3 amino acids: CASSLWGPRGRAGNTIYF. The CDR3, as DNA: TGTGCCAGCAGTTTATGGGGCCCCAGGGGGCGAGCTGGAAACACCATATATTTT.

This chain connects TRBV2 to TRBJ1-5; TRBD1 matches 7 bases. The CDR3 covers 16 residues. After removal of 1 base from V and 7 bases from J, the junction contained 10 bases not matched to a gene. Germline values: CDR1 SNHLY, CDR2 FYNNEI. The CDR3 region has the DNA TGTGCCAGCAGTGAAGACACAGGGGAATGGTGGCAGCCCCAGCATTTT. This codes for CASSEDTGEWWQPQHF.